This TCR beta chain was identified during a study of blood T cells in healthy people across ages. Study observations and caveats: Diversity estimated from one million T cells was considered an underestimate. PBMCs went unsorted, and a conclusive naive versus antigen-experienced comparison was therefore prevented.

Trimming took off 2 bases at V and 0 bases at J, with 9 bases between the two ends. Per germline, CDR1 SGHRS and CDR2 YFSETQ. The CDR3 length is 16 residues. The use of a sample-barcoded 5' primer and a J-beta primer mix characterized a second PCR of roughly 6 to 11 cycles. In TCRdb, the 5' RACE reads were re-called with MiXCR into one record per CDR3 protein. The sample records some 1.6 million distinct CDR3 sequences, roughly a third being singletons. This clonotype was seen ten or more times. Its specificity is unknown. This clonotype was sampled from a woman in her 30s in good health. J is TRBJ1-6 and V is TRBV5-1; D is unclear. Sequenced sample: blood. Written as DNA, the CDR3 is TGCGCCAGCAGCTTCACCGGGGACTCCTATAATTCACCCCTCCACTTT. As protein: CASSFTGDSYNSPLHF.